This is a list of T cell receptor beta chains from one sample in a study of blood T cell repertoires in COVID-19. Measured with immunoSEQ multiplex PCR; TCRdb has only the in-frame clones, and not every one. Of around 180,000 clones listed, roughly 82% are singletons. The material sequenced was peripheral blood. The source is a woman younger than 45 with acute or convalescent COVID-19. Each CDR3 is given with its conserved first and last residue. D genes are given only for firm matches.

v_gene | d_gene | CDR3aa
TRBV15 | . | CATSSHYGDTRPYEQYF
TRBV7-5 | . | CVRSPRDRDSRATEAFF
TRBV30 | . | CAWSEGPAGYGYTF
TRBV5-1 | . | CASSIAPILYGYTF
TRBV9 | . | CASSVGSGRARVGELFF
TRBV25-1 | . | CASSGGGGGGNSPLHF
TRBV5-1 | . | CASSLARAGATDTQYF
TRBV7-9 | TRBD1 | CASSSAGTGWDEQYF
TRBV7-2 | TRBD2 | CASSLSLAGAYNEQFF
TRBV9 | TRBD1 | CASSEGQGAYGYTF
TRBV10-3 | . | CAINSGSSYNSPLHF
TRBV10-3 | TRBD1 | CATDPGQGLYEQYF
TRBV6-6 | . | CASSYPSGEQFF
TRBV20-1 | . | CSASKGGPPLGEQYF
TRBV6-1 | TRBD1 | CASSEASWDSSYEQYF
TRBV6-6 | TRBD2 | CASSYLGLAQFF
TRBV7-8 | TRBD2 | CASSEGLAGEYEQYF
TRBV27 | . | CASSLVDQRTEAFF
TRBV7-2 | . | CASSSRSMGHEQYF
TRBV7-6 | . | CASSMDSPGGQETQYF
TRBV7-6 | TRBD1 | CASSPTGTGNTEAFF
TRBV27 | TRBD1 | CASSPRTGINTEAFF
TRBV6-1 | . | CASSEGTAFDGYTF
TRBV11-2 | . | CASSSTGRGNTEAFF
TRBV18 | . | CASSLDMFEMELFF
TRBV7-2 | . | CASSLWSGTYEQYF
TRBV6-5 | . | CASSLAAGRGGYTF
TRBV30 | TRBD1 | CACSGGDNQPQHF
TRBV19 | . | CASSTYSIRTDTQYF
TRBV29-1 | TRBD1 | CSVGQGWSYEQYF
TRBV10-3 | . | CAISDPDSPYEQYF
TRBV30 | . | CAWRKAGPNTGELFF
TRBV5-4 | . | CASSRQASRGYGYTF
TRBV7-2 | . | CASSLEPWQASYEQYF
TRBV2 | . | CASREDNQPQHF
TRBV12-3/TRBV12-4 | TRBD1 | CASRLDRGTEAFF
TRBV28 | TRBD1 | CASSRDRGLYGYTF
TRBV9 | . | CASSVSVSGTQYF
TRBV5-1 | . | CASSLDSGSGNTIYF
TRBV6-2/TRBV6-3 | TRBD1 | CASSYSTGASGYTF
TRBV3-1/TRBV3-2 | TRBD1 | CASTQGAYGYTF
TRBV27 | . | CASSGGNQPQHF
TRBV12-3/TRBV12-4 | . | CASSLSSEKLFF
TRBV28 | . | CASGGASLQPQHF
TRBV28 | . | CASRTGQNNQPQHF
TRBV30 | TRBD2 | CAWSLTGGPIDTQYF
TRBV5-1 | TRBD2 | CASSSGGDPRGKELFF
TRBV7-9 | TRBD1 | CASSLWGRQGDEQFF
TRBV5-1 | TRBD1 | CASSLGQGRAKNIQYF
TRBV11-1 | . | CASSSTRNDTGELFF
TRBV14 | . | CASSLKGYYEQYF
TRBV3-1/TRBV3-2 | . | CASSKEELRSPLHF
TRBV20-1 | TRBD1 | CSASRGRADTQYF
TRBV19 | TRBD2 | CASSSTSGPSSYNEQFF
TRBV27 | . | CASKPTGTLADNEQFF